This is a list of T cell receptor beta chains from one sample in a study of blood T cell repertoires in COVID-19. Method: immunoSEQ multiplex PCR; TCRdb's copy keeps in-frame clones and lacks some. The data show hundreds of thousands of clones, about 88% seen once. The sequenced sample consisted of PBMCs or T cells enriched from blood (not recorded which). All receptors come from a woman aged 40 to 50 who had recovered from COVID-19. The CDR3 runs from the conserved cysteine through the conserved F or W. Each record gives: D gene, clone size, V gene, J gene, CDR3 protein, CDR3 DNA. A D gene is named only where the DNA matches it firmly. Size tells how often a clone was seen (once, few, many) or the class of an expanded clone, and some rows leave it out.

>NA|NA|TRBV30|TRBJ2-1
CAWSGHAEQFF
TGTGCCTGGAGCGGTCACGCTGAGCAGTTCTTC
>TRBD1|NA|TRBV27|TRBJ1-4
CASSPRTGRGEKLFF
TGTGCCAGCAGTCCTAGGACAGGGAGGGGTGAAAAACTGTTTTTT
>TRBD2|NA|TRBV2|TRBJ2-2
CASNLPAGETGELFF
TGTGCCAGCAACCTCCCAGCGGGAGAAACCGGGGAGCTGTTTTTT
>TRBD2|NA|TRBV6-5|TRBJ2-5
CASSYSRGVETQYF
TGTGCCAGCAGTTACTCCCGGGGGGTTGAGACCCAGTACTTC
>NA|NA|TRBV12-3/TRBV12-4|TRBJ1-2
CASSLGQDYGYTF
TGTGCCAGCAGCCTGGGGCAGGACTATGGCTACACCTTC
>TRBD1|NA|TRBV3-1/TRBV3-2|TRBJ1-4
CASSHWDRDEKLFF
TGTGCCAGCAGCCATTGGGACAGGGATGAAAAACTGTTTTTT
>NA|NA|TRBV19|TRBJ2-7
CASSIFAGSSYEQYF
TGTGCCAGTAGTATCTTTGCGGGAAGCTCCTACGAGCAGTACTTC
>NA|NA|TRBV7-2|TRBJ2-7
CASSSDQGGAQYF
TGTGCCAGCAGCTCAGACCAAGGGGGGGCTCAGTACTTC
>NA|NA|TRBV9|TRBJ2-3
CASTGSPNTDTQYF
TGTGCCTCGACGGGTTCCCCAAACACAGATACGCAGTATTTT
>NA|NA|TRBV19|TRBJ1-1
CASSIPFRSFTEAFF
TGTGCCAGTAGTATCCCTTTTCGTTCTTTTACTGAAGCTTTCTTT
>NA|NA|TRBV30|TRBJ2-1
CAWSVRGLNEQFF
TGTGCCTGGAGTGTACGAGGACTCAATGAGCAGTTCTTC
>NA|NA|TRBV7-3|TRBJ1-1
CASSMGQNTEAFF
TGTGCCAGCAGCATGGGACAGAACACTGAAGCTTTCTTT
>TRBD1|NA|TRBV29-1|TRBJ2-2
CSIGTGVTTGELFF
TGCAGCATCGGGACAGGGGTAACCACCGGGGAGCTGTTTTTT
>TRBD1|once|TRBV7-2|TRBJ2-1
CASSFSRSDRGNFYNEQFF
TGTGCCAGCAGCTTTAGTAGATCCGACAGGGGGAACTTCTACAATGAGCAGTTCTTC
>NA|NA|TRBV5-4|TRBJ1-3
CASSFSGSGNTIYF
TGTGCCAGCAGCTTTTCAGGCTCGGGAAACACCATATATTTT
>NA|NA|TRBV7-9|TRBJ1-3
CASSLPSWDNEAGNTIYF
TGTGCCAGCAGCTTACCCAGCTGGGACAACGAGGCTGGAAACACCATATATTTT
>NA|NA|TRBV2|TRBJ2-1
CASSDVGGPLNEQFF
TGTGCCAGCAGTGACGTGGGGGGGCCTTTGAATGAGCAGTTCTTC
>NA|NA|TRBV18|TRBJ1-4
CASSPRQADGEKLFF
TGTGCCAGCTCACCACGACAGGCGGACGGTGAAAAACTGTTTTTT
>NA|NA|TRBV6-5|TRBJ2-7
CASSYVSGSQSKQYF
TGTGCCAGCAGTTACGTTTCCGGGAGTCAGTCAAAGCAGTACTTC
>NA|NA|TRBV5-4|TRBJ2-1
CASSLGLANEQFF
TGTGCCAGCAGCTTGGGACTTGCCAATGAGCAGTTCTTC
>NA|NA|TRBV28|TRBJ2-2
CASSLGTMRELFF
TGTGCCAGCAGTTTAGGGACAATGAGGGAGCTGTTTTTT
>NA|NA|TRBV6-5|TRBJ1-5
CASRPRGGGYQPQHF
TGTGCCAGCAGACCCCGCGGGGGTGGCTATCAGCCCCAGCATTTT
>TRBD1|NA|TRBV28|TRBJ1-1
CASRRQGGNTEAFF
TGTGCCAGCAGGAGACAGGGGGGGAACACTGAAGCTTTCTTT
>TRBD1|NA|TRBV11-2|TRBJ1-1
CASSLGSWGQRYTEAFF
TGTGCCAGCAGCTTGGGATCCTGGGGACAGAGGTACACTGAAGCTTTCTTT
>NA|NA|TRBV9|TRBJ2-7
CASSPSRSSYEQYF
TGTGCCAGCAGCCCTAGTCGGAGCTCCTACGAGCAGTACTTC
>NA|NA|TRBV7-3|TRBJ1-5
CASSLRPGMGSNQPQHF
TGTGCCAGCAGCTTACGTCCGGGGATGGGAAGCAATCAGCCCCAGCATTTT
>NA|NA|TRBV2|TRBJ1-1
CASNGQTPKETFF
TGTGCCAGCAATGGACAGACCCCAAAGGAAACTTTCTTT
>NA|NA|TRBV27|TRBJ2-7
CASSLLTGIDYEQYF
TGTGCCAGCAGTTTATTAACAGGGATCGACTACGAGCAGTACTTC
>NA|NA|TRBV2|TRBJ2-2
CASSEDSTGELFF
TGTGCCAGCAGTGAAGACTCGACCGGGGAGCTGTTTTTT
>NA|NA|TRBV21-1|TRBJ1-4
CASLNRDSLGEKLFF
TGTGCCAGTCTTAACCGGGACAGCTTGGGTGAAAAACTGTTTTTT
>TRBD1|NA|TRBV3-1/TRBV3-2|TRBJ1-2
CASSQRTGYYGYTF
TGTGCCAGCAGCCAACGGACAGGGTACTATGGCTACACCTTC